This is a list of T cell receptor beta chains from one sample in a study of cytomegalovirus exposure and HLA in healthy donors. Libraries were prepared by immunoSEQ multiplex PCR; TCRdb keeps only in-frame clonotypes and omits some of them. The repertoire holds 170,000 or so clones, with approximately 84% as singletons. Sequencing was performed on PBMCs. The receptors originated from a man between 18 and 35 years old in good health and CMV-seronegative. The CDR3 runs from the conserved cysteine through the conserved F or W. The D gene is left open where the match is weak. Size is omitted from some rows. Given values are once, few, many or a class for expanded clones.

TRBJ1-5	NA	TRBV6-1	NA	TGTGCCAGCAGTGGACGACAGGGCAATCAGCCCCAGCATTTT	CASSGRQGNQPQHF
TRBJ1-4	NA	TRBV5-6	NA	TGTGCCAGCAGCTTGAAGGCTGGGACACTTAATGAAAAACTGTTTTTT	CASSLKAGTLNEKLFF
TRBJ2-1	few	TRBV7-9	NA	TGTGCCAGCAGCTTTGGACAACCCCCCCATGAGCAGTTCTTC	CASSFGQPPHEQFF
TRBJ1-5	NA	TRBV28	NA	TGTGCCAGCAGTTTGGACAGTATGTGGAGCAATCAGCCCCAGCATTTT	CASSLDSMWSNQPQHF
TRBJ2-3	NA	TRBV7-2	TRBD2	TGTGCCAGCTCCTTTCCCCGACTAGCAATCACAGATACGCAGTATTTT	CASSFPRLAITDTQYF
TRBJ2-7	NA	TRBV9	NA	TGTGCCAGCAGCGCCACCCCGGACAGTACCTACGAGCAGTACTTC	CASSATPDSTYEQYF
TRBJ1-4	NA	TRBV5-1	TRBD1	TGCGCCAGCAGCTACTCGGGACAGACTAATGAAAAACTGTTTTTT	CASSYSGQTNEKLFF
TRBJ2-7	NA	TRBV6-6	TRBD1	TGTGCCAGCAGTTACACGGGACAGGGTAGTTACGAGCAGTGCTTC	CASSYTGQGSYEQCF
TRBJ2-7	NA	TRBV2	TRBD1	TGTGCCAGTACGACCCGTGACAGGGTGTACGAGCAGTACTTC	CASTTRDRVYEQYF
TRBJ1-5	NA	TRBV28	NA	TGTGCCAGCAGCCCCCCGGGGGAAAGTCAGCCCCAGCATTTT	CASSPPGESQPQHF
TRBJ1-6	NA	TRBV6-1	TRBD1	TGTGCCAGCAGCGTTGGACAGGACCGTTGGGCCCTCCACTTT	CASSVGQDRWALHF
TRBJ2-1	NA	TRBV5-1	NA	TGCGCCAGCAGCTCGAGACTAGTTAACAATGAGCAGTTCTTC	CASSSRLVNNEQFF
TRBJ1-2	NA	TRBV7-9	TRBD1	TGTGCCAGCAAGGGGACAGTACCCGGCTACACCTTC	CASKGTVPGYTF
TRBJ2-5	NA	TRBV2	NA	TGTGCCAGCAGAGTCGGGACATATCAAGAGACCCAGTACTTC	CASRVGTYQETQYF
TRBJ1-1	NA	TRBV6-1	NA	TGTGCCAGCAGTGAACAGGGATCCGCTTACACTGAAGCTTTCTTT	CASSEQGSAYTEAFF
TRBJ1-4	NA	TRBV5-1	NA	TGCGCCAGCAGCCGGGAGGTTCGGCAGGGTCGAGAAAAACTGTTTTTT	CASSREVRQGREKLFF
TRBJ2-5	few	TRBV29-1	NA	TGCAGCGTTGAAGATTACGGGACCCAGTACTTC	CSVEDYGTQYF
TRBJ2-1	NA	TRBV7-8	TRBD2	TGTGCCAGCAACCTACCGGGACTAGCTACCAATGAGCAGTTCTTC	CASNLPGLATNEQFF
TRBJ2-3	NA	TRBV11-3	NA	TGTGCCAGCAGCTCTGGGGGCGGAGCAATCACAGATACGCAGTATTTT	CASSSGGGAITDTQYF
TRBJ2-1	NA	TRBV2	TRBD1	TGTGCCAGCAGATCCGGGACAGGGGGTAACAATGAGCAGTTCTTC	CASRSGTGGNNEQFF
TRBJ2-3	NA	TRBV10-3	TRBD1	TGTGCCGTGACAGGGAGAATCACAGATACGCAGTATTTT	CAVTGRITDTQYF
TRBJ1-6	NA	TRBV27	NA	TGTGCCAGCAGTCCTAGGACTGAGTCCTATCTCCACTTT	CASSPRTESYLHF
TRBJ1-1	NA	TRBV30	NA	TGTGCCTGGAGAGTAGTTTTGGGAGGATCGAACACTGAAGCTTTCTTT	CAWRVVLGGSNTEAFF
TRBJ2-3	NA	TRBV19	TRBD1	TGTGCCAGTAGCAACAGGGGGGACACAGATACGCAGTATTTT	CASSNRGDTDTQYF
TRBJ2-2	NA	TRBV19	NA	TGTGCCACCCGGGAGAAGGGCACCGGGGAGCTGTTTTTT	CATREKGTGELFF
TRBJ2-7	NA	TRBV18	NA	TGTGCCAGCTCACCACTAGAGGAGGCCTACGAGCAGTACTTC	CASSPLEEAYEQYF
TRBJ2-7	NA	TRBV10-3	NA	TGTGCCATCAGTGATCTCAAAAGTGGAGGGAGCTCCTACGAGCAGTACTTC	CAISDLKSGGSSYEQYF
TRBJ2-7	NA	TRBV6-1	TRBD1	TGTGCCAGCAGTGCCTTAGGGACAGCGAGTACCTACGAGCAGTACTTC	CASSALGTASTYEQYF
TRBJ2-3	few	TRBV30	TRBD2	TGTGCCTGGAATAGCGGGAGTGCAGATACGCAGTATTTT	CAWNSGSADTQYF